The T cell receptor beta chain under discussion was sequenced for a study of early T cells in non-severe SARS-CoV-2 infection. This CDR3 spans 15 amino acids. Trimming left V 5 bases short and J 2 bases short, with 14 bases between. Germline CDR1 reads SEHNR; CDR2 reads FQNEAQ (reference sequence). TCRdb re-called the 5' RACE reads through MiXCR, storing one row per CDR3 protein. Found here are about 58,000 distinct CDR3 sequences, roughly 12% of them singletons; the top ten hold over 3%. The sequenced sample was whole blood. The chain recombines TRBV7-9 with TRBJ2-3, with D tentatively TRBD1 (5 bases). The receptor was derived from an adult who was a healthcare worker with PCR-confirmed SARS-CoV-2 infection or an uninfected control (not recorded which). The CDR3 nucleotides are TGTGCCAGCAGCCAAGGGTTTGGGGCCACAGATACGCAGTATTTT. Translation: CASSQGFGATDTQYF.